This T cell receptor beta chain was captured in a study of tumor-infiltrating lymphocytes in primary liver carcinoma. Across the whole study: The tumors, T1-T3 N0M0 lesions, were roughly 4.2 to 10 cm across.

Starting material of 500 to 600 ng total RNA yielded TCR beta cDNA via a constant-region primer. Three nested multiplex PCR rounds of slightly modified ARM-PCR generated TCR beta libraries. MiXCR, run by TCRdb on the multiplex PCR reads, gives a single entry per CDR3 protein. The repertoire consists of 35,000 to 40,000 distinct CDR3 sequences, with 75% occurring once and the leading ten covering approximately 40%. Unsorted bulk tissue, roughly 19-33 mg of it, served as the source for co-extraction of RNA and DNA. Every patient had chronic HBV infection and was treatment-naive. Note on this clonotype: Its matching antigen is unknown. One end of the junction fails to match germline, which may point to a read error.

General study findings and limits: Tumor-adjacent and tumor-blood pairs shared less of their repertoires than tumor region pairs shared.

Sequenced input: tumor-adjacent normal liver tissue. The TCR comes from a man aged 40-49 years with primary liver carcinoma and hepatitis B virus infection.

For the CDR3, the DNA is TGTGCCAGTAGCCAAGATCTGACATTCACCGGGGACCTGTTTTTT. As protein: CASSQDLTFTGDLFF. The V and J genes are TRBV4-2 and TRBJ2-2; D may match TRBD1 or TRBD2 (5 bases each). Germline V gives CDR1 LGHNA, CDR2 YNFKEQ. This CDR3 is built from 15 residues.